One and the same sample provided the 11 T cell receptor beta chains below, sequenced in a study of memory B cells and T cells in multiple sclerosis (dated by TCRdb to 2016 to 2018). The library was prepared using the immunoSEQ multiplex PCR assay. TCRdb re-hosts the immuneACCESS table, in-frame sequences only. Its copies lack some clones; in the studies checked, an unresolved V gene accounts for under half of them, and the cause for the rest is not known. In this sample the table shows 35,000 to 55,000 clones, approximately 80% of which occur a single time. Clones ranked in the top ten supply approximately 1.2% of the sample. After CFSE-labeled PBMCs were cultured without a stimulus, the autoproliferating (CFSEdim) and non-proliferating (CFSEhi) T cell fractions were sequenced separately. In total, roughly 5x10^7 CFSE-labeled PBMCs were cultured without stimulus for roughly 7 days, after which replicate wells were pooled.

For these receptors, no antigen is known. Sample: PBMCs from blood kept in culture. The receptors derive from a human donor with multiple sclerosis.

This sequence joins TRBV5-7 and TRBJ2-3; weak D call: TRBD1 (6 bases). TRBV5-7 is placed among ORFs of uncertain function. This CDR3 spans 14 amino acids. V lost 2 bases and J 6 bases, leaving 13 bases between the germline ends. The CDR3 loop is CASSLRTAQDTQYF. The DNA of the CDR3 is TGTGCCAGCAGCTTAAGGACAGCCCAGGATACGCAGTATTTT.

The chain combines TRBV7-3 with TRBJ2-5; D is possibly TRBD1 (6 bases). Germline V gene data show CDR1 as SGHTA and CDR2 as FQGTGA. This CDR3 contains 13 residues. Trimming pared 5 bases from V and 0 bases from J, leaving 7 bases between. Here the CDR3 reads CASSQGNQETQYF. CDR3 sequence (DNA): TGTGCCAGCAGCCAGGGGAACCAAGAGACCCAGTACTTC.

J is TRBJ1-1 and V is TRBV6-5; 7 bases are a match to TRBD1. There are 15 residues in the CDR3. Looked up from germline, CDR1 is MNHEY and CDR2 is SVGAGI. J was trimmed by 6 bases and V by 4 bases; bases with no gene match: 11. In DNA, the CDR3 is TGTGCCAGCAGTTGGCCCGCCAGGGGGAAGCCTGAAGCTTTCTTT. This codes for CASSWPARGKPEAFF.

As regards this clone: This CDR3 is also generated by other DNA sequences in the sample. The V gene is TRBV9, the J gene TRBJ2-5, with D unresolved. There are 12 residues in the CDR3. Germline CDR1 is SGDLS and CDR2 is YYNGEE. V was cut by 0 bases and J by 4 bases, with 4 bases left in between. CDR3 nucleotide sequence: TGTGCCAGCAGCGTAGGGGGAGAGACCCAGTACTTC. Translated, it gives CASSVGGETQYF. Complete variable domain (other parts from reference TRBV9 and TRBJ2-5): DSGVTQTPKHLITATGQRVTLRCSPRSGDLSVYWYQQSLDQGLQFLIQYYNGEERAKGNILERFSAQQFPDLHSELNLSSLELGDSALYFCASSVGGETQYFGPGTRLLVL.

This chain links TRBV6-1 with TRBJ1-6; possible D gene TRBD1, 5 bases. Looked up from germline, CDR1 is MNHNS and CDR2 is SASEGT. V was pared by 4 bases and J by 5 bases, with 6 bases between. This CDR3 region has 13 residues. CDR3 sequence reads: CASSGTHNSPLHF. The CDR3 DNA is TGTGCCAGCAGTGGGACACATAATTCACCCCTCCACTTT.

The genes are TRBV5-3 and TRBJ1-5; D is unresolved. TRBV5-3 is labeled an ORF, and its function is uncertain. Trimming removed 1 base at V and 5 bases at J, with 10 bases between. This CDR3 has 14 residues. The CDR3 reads CARSLSGSYQPQHF. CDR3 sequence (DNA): TGTGCCAGAAGCTTGTCGGGGTCCTATCAGCCCCAGCATTTT.

In nucleotides, the CDR3 is TGTGCCAGCAGCTTATTGACAGGGGGCAATCAGCCCCAGCATTTT. This gives the protein CASSLLTGGNQPQHF. V usage is TRBV7-2 and J usage is TRBJ1-5; 8 bases align to TRBD1. Unmatched junction bases numbered 2, after V lost 2 bases and J lost 2 bases. The CDR3 covers 15 residues. Per germline, CDR1 SGHTA and CDR2 FQGNSA. Looking up the rest from reference TRBV7-2 and TRBJ1-5 gives the full variable domain: GAGVSQSPSNKVTEKGKDVELRCDPISGHTALYWYRQSLGQGLEFLIYFQGNSAPDKSGLPSDRFSAERTGGSVSTLTIQRTQQEDSAVYLCASSLLTGGNQPQHFGDGTRLSIL.

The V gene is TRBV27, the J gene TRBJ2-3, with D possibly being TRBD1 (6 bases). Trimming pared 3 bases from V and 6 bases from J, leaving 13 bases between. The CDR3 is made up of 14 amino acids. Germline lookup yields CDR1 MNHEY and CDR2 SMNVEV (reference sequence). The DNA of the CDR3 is TGTGCCAGCAGTTTTGCAGGGGCGGTTGATACGCAGTATTTT. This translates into CASSFAGAVDTQYF.

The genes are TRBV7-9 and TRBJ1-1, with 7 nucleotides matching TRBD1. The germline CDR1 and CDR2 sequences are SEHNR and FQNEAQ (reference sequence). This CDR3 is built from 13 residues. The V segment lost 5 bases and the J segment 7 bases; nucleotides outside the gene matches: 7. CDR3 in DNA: TGTGCCAGCAGCCCCCCACAGGGGAATGAAGCTTTCTTT. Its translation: CASSPPQGNEAFF.

The CDR3 here is CASSLSSSSYNEQFF. The CDR3 nucleotides are TGTGCCAGCAGCTTAAGCTCCAGCTCCTACAATGAGCAGTTCTTC. The chain has TRBV7-2 and TRBJ2-1; D unclear. The CDR3 sequence is 15 residues long. Trimming shortened V by 2 bases and J by 0 bases, and 8 bases separated the two germline ends. In germline, CDR1 is SGHTA, CDR2 FQGNSA.

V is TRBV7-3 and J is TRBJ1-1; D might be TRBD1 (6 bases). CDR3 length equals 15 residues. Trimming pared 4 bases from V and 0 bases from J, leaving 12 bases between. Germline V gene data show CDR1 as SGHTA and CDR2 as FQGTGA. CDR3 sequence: CASSSSQGMNTEAFF. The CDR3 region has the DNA TGTGCCAGCAGCTCGTCACAGGGTATGAACACTGAAGCTTTCTTT.